This T cell receptor beta chain is from a study of immune evolution from preneoplasia to lung adenocarcinoma. Study-level findings and limits: Later-stage lesions seemingly showed higher T cell density and diversity than normal lung.

The table came from immunoSEQ multiplex PCR; TCRdb's copy has only in-frame clones and leaves some out. The sample yields over 4,500 clones, about 75% seen once. About this clone: Its antigen is unidentified.

Between the mid-2010s and the late 2010s, patients underwent resection in Japan or China. H&E slides confirmed each diagnosis, reviewed by two pathologists independently. This receptor was taken from a person aged 55-75 years with lung adenocarcinoma. The sequencing input was FFPE normal lung tissue adjacent to the tumor.

The CDR3 loop is CASSPTGNYGYTF. CDR3 coding DNA: TGTGCCAGCAGTCCGACAGGGAACTATGGCTACACCTTC. The rearrangement joins TRBV2 to TRBJ1-2, with 7 bases that match TRBD1. Losses at the gene ends were 5 bases for V and 2 bases for J; bases not matched to a gene: 2. The CDR3 runs to 13 residues. Germline V lookup: CDR1 SNHLY, CDR2 FYNNEI.